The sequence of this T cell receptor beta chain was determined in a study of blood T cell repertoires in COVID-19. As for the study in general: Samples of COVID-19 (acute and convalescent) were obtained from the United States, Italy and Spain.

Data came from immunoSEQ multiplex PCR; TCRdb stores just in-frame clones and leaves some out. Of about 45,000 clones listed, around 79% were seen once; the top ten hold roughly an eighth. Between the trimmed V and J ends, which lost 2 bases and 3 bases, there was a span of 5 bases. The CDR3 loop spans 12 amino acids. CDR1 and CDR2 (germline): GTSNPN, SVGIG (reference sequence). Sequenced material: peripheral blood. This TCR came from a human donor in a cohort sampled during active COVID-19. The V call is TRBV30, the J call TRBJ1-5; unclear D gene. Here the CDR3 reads CAWSRDNQPQHF. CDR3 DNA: TGTGCCTGGAGTCGGGACAATCAGCCCCAGCATTTT.